The next 20 T cell receptor beta chains were all read from a single sample in a study of vaccination and CD4 T cells after COVID-19 (dated by TCRdb to between 2021 and 2023). Receptor libraries were prepared by PCR. The listed sequencing device is Illumina iSeq 100. DNA from cultured CD4+ T cells was subjected to TCR sequencing with the Oncomine TCR Beta short-read assay at the Johns Hopkins FTIC core. TCRdb applied fastp at Q25 and MiXCR to the public reads, then kept only in-frame beta chains. Rows with one shared CDR3 protein collapse into an entry with the most common genes and DNA. The sample table lists more than 9,500 distinct CDR3 sequences, around 50% of them with a count of one. Of the sample, 17% falls within the top ten clones. The antigens these receptors bind are not known. The sample's treatment or condition label, decoded: approximately nine-day PBMC culture with coronavirus spike peptide pools or control peptides (ViraFEST assay).

Specimen: cultured CD4+ T cells from blood, collected after SARS-CoV-2 vaccination. The receptors were sampled from a human donor with COVID-19.

This sequence joins TRBV20-1 and TRBJ1-6, with D unresolved. The germline V gene has CDR1 DFQATT and CDR2 SNEGSKA (reference sequence). The length of the CDR3 is 16 residues. Deletions cut 0 bases from V and 8 bases from J, with 17 bases between. CDR3 amino acids: CSARDPMKSGDSPLHF. CDR3 DNA sequence: TGCAGTGCTAGAGATCCAATGAAGTCGGGCGATTCACCCCTCCACTTT.

The chain employs TRBV19 and TRBJ1-3; TRBD1 is a possible D gene (6 bases). V was pared by 3 bases and J by 2 bases, with 14 bases between. Germline CDR1 is LNHDA and CDR2 is SQIVND (reference sequence). This CDR3 contains 16 residues. The CDR3 DNA reads as TGTGCCAGTAGTATGGGTTACAGGGTGCCTGGAAACACCATATATTTT. Its protein product is CASSMGYRVPGNTIYF.

The J gene is TRBJ1-5, the V gene TRBV29-1; 8 nucleotides align to TRBD1. V gave up 3 bases and J gave up 6 bases; unmatched junction bases: 4. This CDR3 has 13 residues. Germline V gene data show CDR1 as SQVTM and CDR2 as ANQGSEA. The CDR3 region is CSVDAGGGQPQHF. The CDR3 bases are TGCAGCGTTGATGCAGGGGGCGGTCAGCCCCAGCATTTT.

The chain links TRBV20-1 to TRBJ2-3, with TRBD2 matching over 8 bases. Germline trimming cut 6 bases from V and 3 bases from J; bases unmatched to any gene: 11. This CDR3 has 15 residues. Per germline, CDR1 DFQATT and CDR2 SNEGSKA (reference sequence). CDR3 protein: CSAMSGGQTTDTQYF. DNA for the CDR3: TGCAGTGCGATGAGCGGGGGTCAAACAACAGATACGCAGTATTTT.

The V and J genes are TRBV11-2 and TRBJ2-5, with D tentatively TRBD1 or TRBD2 (5 bases each). The CDR3 runs to 12 residues. V was pared by 5 bases and J by 5 bases, with 9 bases between. Germline V gives CDR1 SGHAT, CDR2 FQNNGV. In nucleotides, the CDR3 is TGTGCCAGCAGCCCGTGGGGGGAGACCCAGTACTTC. Protein product: CASSPWGETQYF.

The chain carries TRBV7-3 and TRBJ2-5; TRBD2 aligns across 7 bases. The CDR3 extends over 16 amino acids. Per the germline V gene, CDR1 is SGHTA and CDR2 is FQGTGA. V was clipped by 2 bases and J by 1 base; unmatched bases: 7. The CDR3 region is CASSLGSLAAQETQYF. The CDR3 DNA reads TGTGCCAGCAGCTTAGGGAGCCTAGCGGCCCAAGAGACCCAGTACTTC.

This clonotype was seen a single time. The chain couples TRBV28 to TRBJ1-5; 8 bases are a match to TRBD1. This CDR3 spans 16 amino acids. Trimming cost V 1 base and J 1 base; bases outside gene matches: 3. Germline CDR1 is MDHEN and CDR2 is SYDVKM. CDR3 protein: CASSLFRQGSNQPQHF. CDR3 sequence (DNA): TGTGCCAGCAGTTTATTTAGACAGGGGAGCAATCAGCCCCAGCATTTT.

The V and J genes are TRBV20-1 and TRBJ2-2; no reliable D call. Trimming pared 0 bases from V and 2 bases from J, leaving 13 bases between. CDR1 DFQATT and CDR2 SNEGSKA come from the germline V gene (reference sequence). The length of the CDR3 is 16 residues. The CDR3 sequence is CSARDELAFNTGELFF. The CDR3 DNA sequence: TGCAGTGCTAGAGATGAGCTGGCCTTTAACACCGGGGAGCTGTTTTTT.

V usage is TRBV6-1 and J usage is TRBJ2-3; 8 nucleotides agree with TRBD1. After removal of 5 bases from V and 0 bases from J, the junction contained 22 bases not matched to a gene. The CDR3 is 21 residues long. The germline V gene has CDR1 MNHNS and CDR2 SASEGT. This chain's CDR3 is CASSIWDRRQGRPASTDTQYF. DNA of the CDR3: TGTGCCAGCAGTATATGGGACAGGCGGCAGGGGCGACCCGCTAGCACAGATACGCAGTATTTT.

The V call is TRBV20-1, the J call TRBJ1-5; D remains unclear. Germline CDR1 and CDR2: DFQATT and SNEGSKA (reference sequence). Trimming shortened V by 3 bases and J by 2 bases, and 11 bases separated the two germline ends. CDR3 length: 14 amino acids. The CDR3 reads CSASIQSGNQPQHF. The CDR3 nucleotides read TGCAGTGCTAGTATCCAATCCGGCAATCAGCCCCAGCATTTT.

The CDR3 loop is CASSLERQPQHF. Written as DNA, the CDR3 is TGTGCCAGCAGCTTAGAGAGGCAGCCCCAGCATTTT. The rearrangement links TRBV7-9 to TRBJ1-5, with D unclear. The CDR3 has 12 residues. From germline, CDR1 is SEHNR and CDR2 FQNEAQ (reference sequence). Trimming removed 1 base from V and 7 bases from J, with 5 bases in between.

The chain recombines TRBV29-1 with TRBJ2-5, with a weak D call TRBD1 (6 bases). Germline CDR1 SQVTM, CDR2 ANQGSEA. CDR3 size: 13 residues. V was trimmed by 6 bases and J by 5 bases, leaving 16 bases between them. CDR3: CSVSGPGAETQYF. The CDR3 DNA reads TGCAGCGTCTCAGGGCCAGGGGCGGAGACCCAGTACTTC.

V gene TRBV5-4 combines with J gene TRBJ2-7; 7 bases align to TRBD2. Trimming at V came to 4 bases and at J to 6 bases, leaving 10 bases not matched to a gene. The length of the CDR3 is 14 residues. Looked up from germline, CDR1 is SGHNT and CDR2 is YYREEE (reference sequence). As DNA, the CDR3 is TGTGCCAGCAGCCTGATTGGGGGAGGGAGCGAGCAGTACTTC. It translates to CASSLIGGGSEQYF.

V gene TRBV12-3 or TRBV12-4 combines with J gene TRBJ1-5; D is unresolved. The CDR3 totals 15 residues. Trimming pared 5 bases from V and 2 bases from J, leaving 13 bases between. CDR3 sequence reads: CASSGPGVGNQPQHF. The CDR3 DNA is TGTGCCAGCAGTGGACCAGGCGTGGGCAATCAGCCCCAGCATTTT.

The gene calls are TRBV6-5 and TRBJ1-6; no reliable D call. The CDR3 consists of 20 residues. The V gene's germline CDR1 is MNHEY and CDR2 SVGAGI. Trimming removed 0 bases from V and 1 base from J, with 19 bases in between. CDR3 protein: CASSYSRPGSFRSYNSPLHF. The CDR3 DNA follows: TGTGCCAGCAGTTACTCGAGGCCGGGAAGTTTTAGGTCCTATAATTCACCCCTCCACTTT.

The gene calls are TRBV19 and TRBJ2-1, with TRBD2 as a possible D gene (6 bases). The germline V gene has CDR1 LNHDA and CDR2 SQIVND (reference sequence). This CDR3 is built from 13 residues. The V and J ends lost 0 bases and 7 bases respectively, with 7 bases between them. The CDR3 here is CASSIDRGNEQFF. CDR3 nucleotides: TGTGCCAGTAGTATAGATCGGGGGAATGAGCAGTTCTTC. Together with reference TRBV19 and TRBJ2-1, the CDR3 gives the full variable domain: DGGITQSPKYLFRKEGQNVTLSCEQNLNHDAMYWYRQDPGQGLRLIYYSQIVNDFQKGDIAEGYSVSREKKESFPLTVTSAQKNPTAFYLCASSIDRGNEQFFGPGTRLTVL.

In this sample, this clonotype turned up a few times. V is TRBV6-1 and J is TRBJ2-7; 8 bases align to TRBD2. This CDR3 region has 13 residues. Trimming cost V 8 bases and J 7 bases; bases outside gene matches: 10. The V gene's germline CDR1 is MNHNS and CDR2 SASEGT. The CDR3 spells CASRGGGPLEQYF. As DNA, the CDR3 is TGTGCCAGCCGGGGCGGGGGGCCGCTGGAGCAGTACTTC.

The chain employs TRBV7-9 and TRBJ1-5, with D possibly being TRBD1 (5 bases). This CDR3 spans 14 amino acids. Trimming shortened V by 4 bases and J by 3 bases, and 10 bases separated the two germline ends. CDR1 SEHNR and CDR2 FQNEAQ come from the germline V gene (reference sequence). CDR3 in amino acids: CASSSDSVNQPQHF. The DNA for the CDR3 is TGTGCCAGCAGCTCCGACAGCGTCAATCAGCCCCAGCATTTT.

J is TRBJ1-5 and V is TRBV5-1; D is uncertain. This CDR3 region has 15 residues. Trimming removed 0 bases from V and 1 base from J, with 8 bases in between. In germline, CDR1 is SGHRS, CDR2 YFSETQ. The CDR3 region has the DNA TGCGCCAGCAGCTTGGACAGTAAAAGCAATCAGCCCCAGCATTTT. Its protein product is CASSLDSKSNQPQHF.

A few counts support this clonotype. The V call is TRBV24-1, the J call TRBJ1-1; D gene uncertain. From germline, CDR1 is KGHDR and CDR2 SFDVKD. Trimming stripped 5 bases from V and 1 base from J, with 7 bases between. This CDR3 region has 13 residues. CDR3 DNA sequence: TGTGCCACCAGTGTGAAGGGGAACACTGAAGCTTTCTTT. Encoded protein: CATSVKGNTEAFF.